The clone carrying this T cell receptor beta chain came up a few times. The V and J ends lost 3 bases and 6 bases respectively, with 14 bases between them. The CDR3 has 14 residues. Per the germline V gene, CDR1 is MNHNS and CDR2 is SASEGT. These data belong to a study of blood T cell repertoires in COVID-19. Overall study: Nucleic acid was either cDNA or gDNA, and it came from T cells, B-cell-depleted T cells, or PBMCs.

The data were produced by immunoSEQ multiplex PCR, yet TCRdb's version contains in-frame clones alone and is incomplete. This table holds 100,000 to 150,000 clones, around 80% found once. The sample consisted of peripheral blood. This clonotype was obtained from a man aged 35 to 55 with active or convalescent COVID-19. The gene calls are TRBV6-1 and TRBJ1-1, with D possibly being TRBD1 (5 bases). In nucleotides, the CDR3 is TGTGCCAGCAGTGACGGGGACTCTTCTTCTGAAGCTTTCTTT. Amino acids: CASSDGDSSSEAFF.